These 9 T cell receptor beta chains were all obtained from the same sample, sequenced in a study of blood T cell repertoires in COVID-19. Generated by immunoSEQ multiplex PCR, the TCRdb table keeps only in-frame clones and is missing some. The sample lists 140,000 to 150,000 clones; under 90% were seen once. Sequencing was performed on peripheral blood. The origin of the receptors is a human donor in a cohort sampled during active COVID-19.

The rearrangement uses TRBV7-9 and TRBJ1-1; 8 bases align to TRBD1. Germline V gives CDR1 SEHNR, CDR2 FQNEAQ (reference sequence). V lost 5 bases to trimming and J lost 11 bases; unmatched junction nucleotides: 13. This CDR3 is built from 14 residues. The CDR3 sequence: CASSKGDRLASAFF. In DNA form, the CDR3 reads TGTGCCAGCAGCAAGGGGGACAGGCTCGCGTCGGCTTTCTTT.

The chain carries TRBV21-1 and TRBJ1-5; TRBD1, as called in the table, went unchecked against the DNA. TRBV21-1 is a documented pseudogene. This CDR3 comprises 15 residues. Here the CDR3 reads CASKNWGPSNQPQHF. For the CDR3, the DNA is TGTGCCAGCAAAAACTGGGGGCCAAGCAATCAGCCCCAGCATTTT.

There are a few counts of this clone. V and J are TRBV4-1 and TRBJ2-7; 14 bases map to TRBD2. Germline V gene sequence: CDR1 MGHRA, CDR2 YSYEKL. There are 15 residues in the CDR3. J gave up 3 bases and V 4 bases, and 2 bases lay outside the gene matches. The CDR3 sequence: CASSPGLAGGYEQYF. The CDR3 DNA sequence: TGCGCCAGCAGCCCCGGACTAGCGGGGGGCTACGAGCAGTACTTC.

The rearrangement uses TRBV19 and TRBJ2-3; 8 bases line up with TRBD2. The CDR3 totals 14 residues. The V segment lost 5 bases and the J segment 3 bases; nucleotides outside the gene matches: 4. Germline CDR1 reads LNHDA; CDR2 reads SQIVND (reference sequence). The DNA for the CDR3 is TGTGCCAGTAGTCTAGCGGGTGGGACAGATACGCAGTATTTT. It encodes CASSLAGGTDTQYF.

This chain joins TRBV5-1 and TRBJ2-5, with D possibly being TRBD1 (5 bases). Germline CDR1 and CDR2: SGHRS and YFSETQ. The germline V and J ends were trimmed by 4 bases and 2 bases, with 15 bases remaining between them. The length of the CDR3 is 15 residues. This chain's CDR3 is CASSRSGNNQETQYF. CDR3 in DNA: TGCGCCAGCAGCAGGTCAGGGAATAATCAAGAGACCCAGTACTTC.

The chain carries TRBV27 and TRBJ2-6; 9 bases agree with TRBD1. Germline CDR1 and CDR2: MNHEY and SMNVEV (reference sequence). The CDR3 is made up of 18 amino acids. J lost 2 bases, V lost 7 bases, and 12 bases had no gene match. DNA for the CDR3: TGTGCCAGCAAAACAGGGGGCTTCCTCACTGCTGGGGCCAACGTCCTGACTTTC. It specifies CASKTGGFLTAGANVLTF.

The V call is TRBV27, the J call TRBJ2-5, with D unclear. Per germline, CDR1 MNHEY and CDR2 SMNVEV (reference sequence). CDR3 length: 13 amino acids. Trimming took off 1 base at V and 4 bases at J, with 7 bases between the two ends. CDR3 DNA: TGTGCCAGCAGTTTATTTTCCGGAGAGACCCAGTACTTC. Its translation: CASSLFSGETQYF.

This chain connects TRBV14 to TRBJ2-3; D gene uncertain. CDR1 is SGHDN, CDR2 FVKESK, per germline. Trimming took 6 bases from V and 2 from J, leaving 3 bases between them. The CDR3 covers 11 residues. CDR3 in amino acids: CASSNTDTQYF. The CDR3 DNA reads TGTGCCAGCAGTAACACAGATACGCAGTATTTT.

The V call is TRBV7-8, the J call TRBJ1-3, with 7 nucleotides matching TRBD1. Germline lookup yields CDR1 SGHVS and CDR2 FQNEAQ. The CDR3 runs 16 residues. V shed 2 bases and J 0 bases; nucleotides not matched to a gene: 4. This chain's CDR3 is CASSLQYRGSGNTIYF. The CDR3 DNA reads TGTGCCAGCAGCTTACAGTACAGGGGCTCTGGAAACACCATATATTTT.